This T cell receptor beta chain is drawn from a study of blood T cell repertoires in COVID-19. It was during active infection that Seattle patients were enrolled and then longitudinally followed. Per germline, CDR1 MDHEN and CDR2 SYDVKM. The V end was cut by 2 bases, the J end by 3 bases, with 11 bases between. This CDR3 contains 14 residues. Libraries were prepared by immunoSEQ multiplex PCR; TCRdb keeps only in-frame clonotypes and omits some of them. The profile shows fewer than 250,000 clones, less than 90% of them singletons. The material sequenced was peripheral blood. V gene TRBV28 combines with J gene TRBJ2-7; weak D call: TRBD2 (6 bases). The clonotype comes from a woman of 80 years or more with COVID-19, enrolled during active disease. CDR3: CASSLGGSVYEQYF. The CDR3 region has the DNA TGTGCCAGCAGTTTAGGGGGGTCCGTCTACGAGCAGTACTTC.